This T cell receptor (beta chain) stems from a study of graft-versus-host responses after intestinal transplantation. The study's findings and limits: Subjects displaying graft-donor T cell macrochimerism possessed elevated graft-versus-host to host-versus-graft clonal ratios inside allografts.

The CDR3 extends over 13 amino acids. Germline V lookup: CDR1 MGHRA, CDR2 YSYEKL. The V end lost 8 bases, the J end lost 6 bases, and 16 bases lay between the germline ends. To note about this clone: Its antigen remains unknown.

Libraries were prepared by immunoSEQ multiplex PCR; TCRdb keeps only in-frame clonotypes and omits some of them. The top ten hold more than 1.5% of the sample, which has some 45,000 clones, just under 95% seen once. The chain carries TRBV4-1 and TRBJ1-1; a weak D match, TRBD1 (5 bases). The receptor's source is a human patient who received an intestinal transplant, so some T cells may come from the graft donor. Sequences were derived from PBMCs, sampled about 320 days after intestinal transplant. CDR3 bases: TGCGCCAGCCAACGGCAGGGTAGCTCTGAAGCTTTCTTT. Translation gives CASQRQGSSEAFF.